This T cell receptor (beta chain) is from a study of spatial heterogeneity in lung cancer. The time point here: blood at routine non-recurrence follow-up after resection. V lost 2 bases and J lost 4, with 2 bases in between. Germline-derived CDR1 and CDR2 are SNHLY and FYNNEI. This CDR3 contains 11 residues. TCRdb re-analysed the 5' RACE reads in MiXCR, keeping a single row per CDR3 protein. The sample has 60,000 to 85,000 distinct CDR3 sequences, over 7% seen once. This rearrangement joins TRBV2 to TRBJ2-5; the D is unclear. The input for sequencing was PBMCs, taken at follow-up. The source of this sequence is a female donor with early-stage non-small cell lung cancer. The CDR3 protein is CASSEPETQYF. DNA of the CDR3: TGTGCCAGCAGTGAACCAGAGACCCAGTACTTC.